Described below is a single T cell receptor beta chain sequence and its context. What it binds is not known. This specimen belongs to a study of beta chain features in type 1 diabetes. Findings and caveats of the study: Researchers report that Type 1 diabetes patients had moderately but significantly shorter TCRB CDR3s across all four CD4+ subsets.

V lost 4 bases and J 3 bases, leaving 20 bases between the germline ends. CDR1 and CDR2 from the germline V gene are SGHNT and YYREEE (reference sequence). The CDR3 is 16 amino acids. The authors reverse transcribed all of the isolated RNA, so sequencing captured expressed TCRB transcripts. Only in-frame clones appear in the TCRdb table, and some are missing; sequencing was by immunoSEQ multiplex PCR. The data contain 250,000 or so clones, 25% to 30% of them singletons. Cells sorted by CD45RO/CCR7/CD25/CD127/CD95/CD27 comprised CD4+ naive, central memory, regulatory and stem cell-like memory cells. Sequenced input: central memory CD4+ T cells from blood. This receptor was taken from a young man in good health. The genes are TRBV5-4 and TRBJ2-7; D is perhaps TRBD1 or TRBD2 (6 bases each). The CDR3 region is CASSPYEGHGGYEQYF. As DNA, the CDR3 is TGTGCCAGCAGCCCCTATGAGGGACACGGGGGCTACGAGCAGTACTTC.